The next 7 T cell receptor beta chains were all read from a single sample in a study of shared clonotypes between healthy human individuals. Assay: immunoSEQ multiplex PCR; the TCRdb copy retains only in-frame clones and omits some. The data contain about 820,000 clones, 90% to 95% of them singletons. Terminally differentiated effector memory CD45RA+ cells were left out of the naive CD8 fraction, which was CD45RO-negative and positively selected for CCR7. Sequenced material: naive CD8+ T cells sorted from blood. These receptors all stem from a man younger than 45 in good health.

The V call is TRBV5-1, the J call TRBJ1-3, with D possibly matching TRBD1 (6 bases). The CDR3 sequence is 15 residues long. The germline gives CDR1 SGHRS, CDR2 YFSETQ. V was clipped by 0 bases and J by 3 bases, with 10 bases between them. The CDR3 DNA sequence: TGCGCCAGCAGCTTGGCAGGGGCTGATGGAAACACCATATATTTT. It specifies CASSLAGADGNTIYF.

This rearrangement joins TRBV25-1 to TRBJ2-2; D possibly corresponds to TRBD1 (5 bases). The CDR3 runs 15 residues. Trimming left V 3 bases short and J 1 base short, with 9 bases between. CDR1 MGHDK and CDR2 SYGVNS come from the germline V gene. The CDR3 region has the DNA TGTGCCAGCAGTGATCGAGACAGGAACACCGGGGAGCTGTTTTTT. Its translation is CASSDRDRNTGELFF.

DNA for the CDR3: TGTGCCAGCAGCCGATCAATGGGCTACGAGCAGTACTTC. The encoded protein is CASSRSMGYEQYF. The chain links TRBV7-9 to TRBJ2-7; D not certain. Trimming left V 5 bases short and J 3 bases short, with 11 bases between. Germline V gene lookup returns CDR1 SEHNR and CDR2 FQNEAQ (reference sequence). The length of the CDR3 is 13 residues. Full variable domain (rest looked up from reference TRBV7-9 and TRBJ2-7): DTGVSQNPRHKITKRGQNVTFRCDPISEHNRLYWYRQTLGQGPEFLTYFQNEAQLEKSRLLSDRFSAERPKGSFSTLEIQRTEQGDSAMYLCASSRSMGYEQYFGPGTRLTVT.

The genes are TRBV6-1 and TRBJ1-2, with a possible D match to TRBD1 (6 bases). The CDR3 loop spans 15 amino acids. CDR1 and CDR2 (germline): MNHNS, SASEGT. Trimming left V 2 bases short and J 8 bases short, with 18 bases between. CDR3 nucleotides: TGTGCCAGCAGTGAATCTGGGGGCGTAAGTTACGGCTACACCTTC. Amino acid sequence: CASSESGGVSYGYTF.

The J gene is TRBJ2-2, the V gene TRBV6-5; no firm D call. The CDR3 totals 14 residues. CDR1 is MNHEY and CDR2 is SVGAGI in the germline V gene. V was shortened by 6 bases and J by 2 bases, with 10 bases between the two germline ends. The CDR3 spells CASSVRDNTGELFF. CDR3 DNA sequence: TGTGCCAGCAGCGTACGAGATAACACCGGGGAGCTGTTTTTT.

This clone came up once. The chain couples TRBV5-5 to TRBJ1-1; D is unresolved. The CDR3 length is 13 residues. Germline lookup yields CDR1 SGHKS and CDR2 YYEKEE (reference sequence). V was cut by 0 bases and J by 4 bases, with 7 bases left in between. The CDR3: CASSLETSTEAFF. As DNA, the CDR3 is TGTGCCAGCAGCTTGGAGACAAGCACTGAAGCTTTCTTT.

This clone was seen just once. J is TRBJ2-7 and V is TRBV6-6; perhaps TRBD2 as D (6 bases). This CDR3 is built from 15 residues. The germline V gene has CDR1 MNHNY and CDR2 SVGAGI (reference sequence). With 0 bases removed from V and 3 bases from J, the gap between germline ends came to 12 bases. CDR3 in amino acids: CASSYSLTRIYEQYF. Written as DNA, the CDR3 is TGTGCCAGCAGTTACTCGTTGACTAGAATCTACGAGCAGTACTTC.